Shown below are 25 T cell receptor beta chains from a single sample sequenced in a study of human thymus T cells. Measured with immunoSEQ multiplex PCR; TCRdb has only the in-frame clones, and not every one. The data hold 100,000 to 150,000 clones, with 90% to 95% observed a single time. Thymus was obtained from resections taken during corrective heart surgery. Sequenced sample: thymus tissue. Receptors originate from a boy younger than two with a congenital heart defect but otherwise immunologically healthy.

The rearrangement uses TRBV5-1 and TRBJ1-4, with a possible D match to TRBD1 (5 bases). CDR3 length equals 16 residues. CDR1 is SGHRS, CDR2 YFSETQ, per germline. V was pared by 2 bases and J by 2 bases, with 13 bases between. DNA of the CDR3: TGCGCCAGCAGCTTAGAAGTGGGGGTGACTAATGAAAAACTGTTTTTT. Translating it yields CASSLEVGVTNEKLFF.

The chain links TRBV6-1 to TRBJ2-3; 11 positions match TRBD2. The length of the CDR3 is 17 residues. J was trimmed by 6 bases and V by 0 bases; bases with no gene match: 8. From germline, CDR1 is MNHNS and CDR2 SASEGT. Here the CDR3 DNA reads TGTGCCAGCAGTGAAGCGGAAGTTAGCGGGGGGGCCGATACGCAGTATTTT. Translation: CASSEAEVSGGADTQYF.

V and J are TRBV28 and TRBJ1-6; 8 nucleotides match TRBD1. Germline V CDR1 and CDR2: MDHEN, SYDVKM. The CDR3 sequence is 16 residues long. V lost 6 bases and J lost 5; bases outside the gene matches: 9. The CDR3 nucleotides are TGTGCCAGCAGACTCGACAGGGGTTCGGATAATTCACCCCTCCACTTT. Protein: CASRLDRGSDNSPLHF.

There are a few counts of this clone. V is TRBV19 and J is TRBJ2-1; tentative D call: TRBD1 (5 bases). V was pared by 5 bases and J by 8 bases, with 19 bases between. The CDR3 loop spans 15 amino acids. Looked up from germline, CDR1 is LNHDA and CDR2 is SQIVND (reference sequence). CDR3 amino acids: CASSDRARVPDEQFF. As DNA, the CDR3 is TGTGCCAGTAGTGATCGGGCCAGGGTGCCGGATGAGCAGTTCTTC.

This clone showed up just once. The J gene is TRBJ2-1, the V gene TRBV13; TRBD2 aligns across 11 bases. This CDR3 has 18 amino acids. Trimming removed 5 bases from V and 8 bases from J; junction bases left unmatched: 17. The germline gives CDR1 PRHDT, CDR2 FYEKMQ (reference sequence). This CDR3 is CASSPDARLAGGGDEQFF. The CDR3 nucleotides are TGTGCCAGCAGCCCTGACGCCCGTCTAGCGGGGGGCGGGGATGAGCAGTTCTTC.

The V gene is TRBV4-3, the J gene TRBJ2-3; no reliable D call. CDR3 length: 17 residues. V was clipped by 0 bases and J by 0 bases, with 13 bases between them. The germline V gene encodes CDR1 LGHNA and CDR2 YSLEER. The CDR3 DNA reads as TGCGCCAGCAGCCAAGAGGACCGAACATCTAGCACAGATACGCAGTATTTT. Translation gives CASSQEDRTSSTDTQYF.

The V call is TRBV7-2, the J call TRBJ1-2; TRBD1 might be the D (5 bases). V shed 2 bases and J shed 1 base, with 23 bases lying between them. There are 19 residues in the CDR3. Germline CDR1 reads SGHTA; CDR2 reads FQGNSA. For the CDR3, the DNA is TGTGCCAGCAGCTTAAAGTGGGTAGCAAGGGGACTCTTTAACTATGGCTACACCTTC. Protein: CASSLKWVARGLFNYGYTF.

This clone came up once. The chain combines TRBV2 with TRBJ2-4; possibly TRBD2 for D (5 bases). Germline CDR1 is SNHLY and CDR2 is FYNNEI. V shed 8 bases and J shed 7 bases, with 15 bases lying between them. This CDR3 is built from 13 residues. CDR3 sequence: CASAGEVGNIQYF. The CDR3 DNA reads as TGTGCCAGCGCGGGTGAGGTAGGGAACATTCAGTACTTC.

J is TRBJ1-4 and V is TRBV25-1; 8 bases map to TRBD1. This CDR3 is built from 15 residues. The V and J ends lost 7 bases and 8 bases, in that order; junction bases with no gene match: 12. Germline CDR1 reads MGHDK; CDR2 reads SYGVNS. The chain's CDR3 is CASKCDRGGVEKLFF. As DNA, the CDR3 is TGTGCCAGCAAGTGCGACAGGGGAGGGGTGGAAAAACTGTTTTTT.

CDR3 nucleotide sequence: TGTGCTAGTGGCACCCCCCGGGACAGGGGCTACGAGCAGTACTTC. It translates to CASGTPRDRGYEQYF. The chain is built from TRBV12-5 and TRBJ2-7; TRBD1 aligns across 10 bases. Germline trimming cut 6 bases from V and 3 bases from J; bases unmatched to any gene: 8. Germline CDR1 is LGHNT and CDR2 is FRNRAP. The CDR3 is made up of 15 amino acids.

The CDR3: CASSIEGPDGYTF. CDR3 in DNA: TGTGCCAGTAGTATAGAGGGGCCGGATGGCTACACCTTC. The rearrangement uses TRBV19 and TRBJ1-2, with D possibly being TRBD1 (5 bases). V was cut by 0 bases and J by 6 bases, with 8 bases left in between. The CDR3 contains 13 residues. CDR1 is LNHDA, CDR2 SQIVND, per germline (reference sequence).

The chain joins TRBV14 to TRBJ1-2, with unresolved D. Germline CDR1 is SGHDN and CDR2 is FVKESK. CDR3 size: 15 residues. With 0 bases removed from V and 2 bases from J, the gap between germline ends came to 10 bases. CDR3: CASSQDGSVNYGYTF. Written as DNA, the CDR3 is TGTGCCAGCAGCCAAGATGGGTCGGTAAACTATGGCTACACCTTC.

This clone was counted once. V and J are TRBV15 and TRBJ2-7; weak D call: TRBD1 (6 bases). Germline V gene data show CDR1 as LNHNV and CDR2 as YYDKDF (reference sequence). The CDR3 loop spans 18 amino acids. V was pared by 1 base and J by 1 base, with 20 bases between. CDR3 in DNA: TGTGCCACCAGCAGAGGCCCTCCAGGGGCTTTCCTTTCCTACGAGCAGTACTTC. It translates to CATSRGPPGAFLSYEQYF.

V gene TRBV7-3 combines with J gene TRBJ2-2; the match to TRBD1 covers 7 bases. The V and J ends lost 4 bases and 5 bases, in that order; junction bases with no gene match: 1. The CDR3 has 13 residues. Per germline, CDR1 SGHTA and CDR2 FQGTGA. CDR3 sequence reads: CASSSRGTGELFF. The DNA for the CDR3 is TGTGCCAGCAGCTCCAGGGGGACCGGGGAGCTGTTTTTT.

The CDR3 coding sequence is TGTGCCAGTATCTCCGGGGCGGCGAACACTGAAGCTTTCTTT. Translating gives CASISGAANTEAFF. The V and J genes are TRBV19 and TRBJ1-1; weak D call: TRBD1 (5 bases). The germline gives CDR1 LNHDA, CDR2 SQIVND (reference sequence). V lost 7 bases, J lost 1 base, and 13 bases lay in between. The CDR3 has 14 amino acids. Supplemented by reference TRBV19 and TRBJ1-1, the full variable domain reads DGGITQSPKYLFRKEGQNVTLSCEQNLNHDAMYWYRQDPGQGLRLIYYSQIVNDFQKGDIAEGYSVSREKKESFPLTVTSAQKNPTAFYLCASISGAANTEAFFGQGTRLTVV.

The chain links TRBV10-2 to TRBJ2-2; the match to TRBD1 covers 9 bases. Per germline, CDR1 WSHSY and CDR2 SAAADI. The V segment lost 7 bases and the J segment 0 bases; nucleotides outside the gene matches: 3. This CDR3 has 15 amino acids. Here the CDR3 DNA reads TGCGCCAGCAACTGGGACAGGGCGAACACCGGGGAGCTGTTTTTT. As protein: CASNWDRANTGELFF.

CDR3 in amino acids: CASSQEGWNGGGRSDTQYF. CDR3 DNA sequence: TGCGCCAGCAGCCAAGAAGGTTGGAATGGGGGGGGTCGGTCCGATACGCAGTATTTT. The V gene is TRBV4-1, the J gene TRBJ2-3; 7 positions match TRBD2. With 0 bases clipped from V and 6 bases from J, the junction kept 18 bases outside the gene matches. The CDR3 has 19 amino acids. Germline V gene sequence: CDR1 MGHRA, CDR2 YSYEKL.

The chain carries TRBV4-1 and TRBJ2-1; no reliable D call. V was pared by 1 base and J by 5 bases, with 3 bases between. Germline loops: CDR1 MGHRA, CDR2 YSYEKL. This CDR3 is built from 12 residues. CDR3 bases: TGCGCCAGCAGCCAAGCTAACAATGAGCAGTTCTTC. Protein: CASSQANNEQFF.

V gene TRBV15 combines with J gene TRBJ2-3; 11 nucleotides line up with TRBD2. Trimming cost V 4 bases and J 4 bases; bases outside gene matches: 16. The CDR3 is made up of 19 amino acids. In germline, CDR1 is LNHNV, CDR2 YYDKDF (reference sequence). The DNA of the CDR3 is TGTGCCACCAGCATCGAACAGCAACGACTAGCGGGGCCCGCAGATACGCAGTATTTT. It translates to CATSIEQQRLAGPADTQYF.

The genes are TRBV28 and TRBJ2-1; D is undetermined. This CDR3 has 15 residues. Trimming cost V 5 bases and J 10 bases, with 21 bases left between them. In germline, CDR1 is MDHEN, CDR2 SYDVKM. The CDR3 reads CASSPPKVSPREQFF. The CDR3 DNA reads as TGTGCCAGCAGTCCTCCTAAGGTCTCCCCGAGGGAGCAGTTCTTC.

The CDR3 sequence: CASMARGGNTF. The CDR3 DNA reads TGTGCCAGCATGGCAAGAGGGGGTAACACCTTC. The gene calls are TRBV28 and TRBJ1-2; weak D call: TRBD1 (6 bases). The V and J ends lost 7 bases and 12 bases respectively, with 15 bases between them. The germline V gene encodes CDR1 MDHEN and CDR2 SYDVKM. This CDR3 is built from 11 residues.

Here the CDR3 reads CASSLRQARPPPYGYTF. The CDR3 DNA reads TGTGCCAGCAGCCTTCGACAGGCTAGACCTCCGCCCTATGGCTACACCTTC. The rearrangement uses TRBV13 and TRBJ1-2, with D perhaps matching TRBD1 (6 bases). Germline values: CDR1 PRHDT, CDR2 FYEKMQ (reference sequence). V lost 5 bases and J lost 4, with 23 bases in between. The CDR3 spans 17 residues.

This CDR3 is CAWSWTGWDQPQHF. The CDR3, as DNA: TGTGCCTGGAGTTGGACAGGGTGGGATCAGCCCCAGCATTTT. This chain joins TRBV30 and TRBJ1-5, with 8 positions matching TRBD1. The length of the CDR3 is 14 residues. Germline CDR1 is GTSNPN and CDR2 is SVGIG (reference sequence). V shed 2 bases and J 5 bases; nucleotides not matched to a gene: 5.

This rearrangement joins TRBV7-3 to TRBJ2-7, with D hard to call. The CDR3 has 13 amino acids. Germline assignment: CDR1 SGHTA and CDR2 FQGTGA. Trimming pared 6 bases from V and 6 bases from J, leaving 15 bases between. The DNA for the CDR3 is TGTGCCAGCAGTTTAGACCCCCGCGGCGAGCAGTACTTC. It specifies CASSLDPRGEQYF.

The rearrangement links TRBV9 to TRBJ2-7, with 8 positions matching TRBD2. Germline V gene lookup returns CDR1 SGDLS and CDR2 YYNGEE. This CDR3 is 14 amino acids long. The ends lost 5 bases at V and 3 bases at J; junction bases unmatched: 7. The CDR3 bases are TGTGCCAGCAGTTCTAGCGGGTTATACTACGAGCAGTACTTC. It is translated as CASSSSGLYYEQYF.